The clone carrying this T cell receptor (beta chain) was picked up a small number of times. These data belong to a study of T-cell memory formation after mild COVID-19. This CDR3 spans 15 amino acids. V was pared by 6 bases and J by 4 bases, with 19 bases between. TCRdb processed the 5' RACE reads anew with MiXCR; each CDR3 protein has one entry. The table includes about 350,000 distinct CDR3 sequences, 28% detected once. This chain joins TRBV12-3 or TRBV12-4 and TRBJ2-7; tentative D call: TRBD2 (6 bases). Sequenced input: PBMCs or a T cell subset sorted from them (not recorded which). This TCR was recovered from an adult woman who had mild COVID-19 (a few samples of this study predate the infection). Cell type and time point are not known. As DNA, the CDR3 is TGTGCCAGCAGCGACCCCGGTGGGGGGAAGTACGAGCAGTACTTC. It translates to CASSDPGGGKYEQYF.